The TCR beta chain described here comes from a study of T cells in Graves' hyperthyroidism and ophthalmopathy. Amplification of TCR beta CDR3 regions used RNA as the template. A first-round RT-PCR of the TCR CDR3 used the HTBI primer set. Each CDR3 protein is one row after TCRdb ran MiXCR on the multiplex PCR reads. This sample has 550,000 to 800,000 distinct CDR3 sequences, with around 16% found just once. This clonotype was counted at least ten times. This CDR3 has 13 amino acids. Trimming at V came to 8 bases and at J to 6 bases, leaving 10 bases not matched to a gene. Patients showing uncontrolled infection, other autoimmune disease, pregnancy or lactation were ineligible.

This clonotype was obtained from a man in his fifties with Graves' hyperthyroidism. The V call is TRBV12-3 or TRBV12-4, the J call TRBJ2-7; TRBD1 matches at 7 bases. Sequences were obtained from blood. CDR3 sequence reads: CASGRGPEGEQYF. The CDR3 region has the DNA TGTGCCAGCGGAAGGGGGCCCGAGGGCGAGCAGTACTTC.